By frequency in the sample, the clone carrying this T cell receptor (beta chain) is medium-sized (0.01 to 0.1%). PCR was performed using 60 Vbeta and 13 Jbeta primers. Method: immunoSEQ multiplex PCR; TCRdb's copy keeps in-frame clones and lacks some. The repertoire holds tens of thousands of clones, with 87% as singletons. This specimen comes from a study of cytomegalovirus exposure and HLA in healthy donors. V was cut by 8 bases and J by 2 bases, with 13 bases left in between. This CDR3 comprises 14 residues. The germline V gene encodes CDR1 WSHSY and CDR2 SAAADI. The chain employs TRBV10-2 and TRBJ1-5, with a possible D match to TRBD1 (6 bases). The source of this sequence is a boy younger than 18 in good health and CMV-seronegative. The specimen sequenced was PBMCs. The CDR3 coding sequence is TGCGCCAGCTCGAGGGGGTATCGCAATCAGCCCCAGCATTTT. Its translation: CASSRGYRNQPQHF.